The next 32 T cell receptor beta chains were all read from a single sample in a study of blood T cells in healthy people across ages. Through a sample-barcoded 5' primer and a J-beta primer mix, a second PCR was run for roughly 7 to 12 cycles. Each CDR3 protein is one row after TCRdb ran MiXCR on the 5' RACE reads. The data hold fewer than 650,000 distinct CDR3 sequences, with over 25% observed a single time. These data also formed part of another study, on T cells of mothers and their children.

Sequenced: blood. The receptors here all came from a boy aged 2 to 9 in good health.

This clonotype was seen ten or more times. The chain has TRBV6-6 and TRBJ1-1, with 7 bases fitting TRBD1. The CDR3 spans 13 residues. Trimming cost V 7 bases and J 0 bases; bases outside gene matches: 2. CDR1 and CDR2 from the germline V gene are MNHNY and SVGAGI (reference sequence). The CDR3 sequence: CASITGVNTEAFF. DNA of the CDR3: TGTGCCAGCATAACAGGGGTGAACACTGAAGCTTTCTTT.

This clonotype was seen a few times. This chain uses TRBV12-3 or TRBV12-4 with TRBJ2-7, with D possibly being TRBD2 (6 bases). Between the trimmed V and J ends, which lost 6 bases and 0 bases, there was a span of 9 bases. The CDR3 length is 13 residues. The CDR3 protein is CASSRTISYEQYF. In nucleotides, the CDR3 is TGTGCCAGCAGCCGGACTATCTCCTACGAGCAGTACTTC.

V gene TRBV12-3 or TRBV12-4 combines with J gene TRBJ2-5, with D perhaps TRBD1 (6 bases). The J call may be mistaken, given a closer DNA end match to TRBJ2-7. The CDR3 sequence is 15 residues long. The CDR3 region has the DNA TGTGCCAGCAGTTCTTCACAGGGAGCCCTCTACGAGCAGTACTTC. Amino acid sequence: CASSSSQGALYEQYF.

This clonotype showed up just once. The chain uses TRBV11-2 and TRBJ2-5; 11 bases map to TRBD1. Germline assignment: CDR1 SGHAT and CDR2 FQNNGV. The V gene end was trimmed by 8 bases and the J gene end by 4 bases; junction bases not matched to a gene: 9. This CDR3 comprises 15 residues. CDR3 loop: CASRKPGQGAETQYF. In DNA, the CDR3 is TGTGCCAGCCGAAAACCTGGACAGGGGGCAGAGACCCAGTACTTC.

The chain recombines TRBV4-3 with TRBJ2-3; D is possibly TRBD1 (5 bases). CDR1 and CDR2 from the germline V gene are LGHNA and YSLEER. The CDR3 spans 14 residues. Trimming took off 4 bases at V and 3 bases at J, with 11 bases between the two ends. This CDR3 is CASSPRVPTDTQYF. In DNA form, the CDR3 reads TGCGCCAGCAGCCCCAGGGTACCTACAGATACGCAGTATTTT.

This clonotype was recorded many times. The chain recombines TRBV20-1 with TRBJ2-1; D unclear. This CDR3 region has 13 residues. Germline V gives CDR1 DFQATT, CDR2 SNEGSKA (reference sequence). V was cut by 5 bases and J by 6 bases, with 14 bases left in between. The DNA for the CDR3 is TGCAGTGCTCCCCCAACTGATAGCAATGAGCAGTTCTTC. Translating gives CSAPPTDSNEQFF.

Remarks on this clonotype: One junction end does not reproduce the germline sequence, and a read error may be involved. The chain recombines TRBV29-1 with TRBJ2-7; TRBD1 matches 8 bases. The CDR3 has 13 residues. CDR1 SQVTM and CDR2 ANQGSEA come from the germline V gene. The CDR3 DNA sequence: TGCAGCGCTGAAACAGGGGGATCCTACGAGCAGTACTTC. It specifies CSAETGGSYEQYF.

As to this clonotype: The junction differs from germline at one of its ends, possibly a read error. The gene calls are TRBV3-1 and TRBJ2-2; TRBD2 is a possible D gene (6 bases). The length of the CDR3 is 16 residues. Germline V lookup: CDR1 LGHDT, CDR2 YNNKEL (reference sequence). The CDR3 sequence: CASSQVGRTAGGELFF. CDR3 nucleotides: TGTGCCAGCAGCCAAGTGGGGAGGACGGCTGGCGGGGAACTGTTTTTT.

The rearrangement links TRBV5-1 to TRBJ2-1; unclear D gene. The CDR3 runs 15 residues. The V gene's germline CDR1 is SGHRS and CDR2 YFSETQ. Between the trimmed V and J ends, which lost 0 bases and 10 bases, there was a span of 17 bases. The CDR3 sequence is CASSLGPAYSYEQFF. DNA for the CDR3: TGCGCCAGCAGCTTGGGGCCAGCCTATTCCTACGAGCAGTTCTTC.

The chain employs TRBV29-1 and TRBJ2-5; 10 bases match TRBD1. Near its end, the DNA agrees better with TRBJ2-7, so the J call may be wrong. The V gene's germline CDR1 is SQVTM and CDR2 ANQGSEA. The CDR3 covers 12 residues. Here the CDR3 reads CSGWDRGYEQYF. The CDR3 bases are TGCAGCGGTTGGGACAGGGGCTACGAGCAGTACTTC.

This chain links TRBV13 with TRBJ2-7; D perhaps matches TRBD1 (6 bases). Germline V gene data show CDR1 as PRHDT and CDR2 as FYEKMQ (reference sequence). The CDR3 loop spans 13 amino acids. Trimming took 3 bases from V and 4 from J, leaving 10 bases between them. CDR3 region: CASSFTGLYEQYF. The CDR3 DNA reads as TGTGCCAGCAGCTTCACAGGGTTATACGAGCAGTACTTC.

The chain links TRBV20-1 to TRBJ2-5; D remains unclear. The V end was cut by 6 bases, the J end by 0 bases, with 11 bases between. The CDR3 totals 13 residues. Germline lookup yields CDR1 DFQATT and CDR2 SNEGSKA (reference sequence). CDR3 protein: CSARKTHQETQYF. CDR3 nucleotide sequence: TGCAGTGCCAGAAAGACCCACCAAGAGACCCAGTACTTC.

The sample holds a few counts of this clonotype. The V gene is TRBV20-1, the J gene TRBJ2-4, with 10 bases lining up with TRBD1. Germline lookup yields CDR1 DFQATT and CDR2 SNEGSKA (reference sequence). V was pared by 2 bases and J by 1 base, with 14 bases of the junction left unmatched. The CDR3 sequence is 19 residues long. CDR3 DNA sequence: TGCAGTGCTAGAAAGACGGGACAGGGGAGAATCGAGGCCAAAAACATTCAGTACTTC. Translation gives CSARKTGQGRIEAKNIQYF.

This clonotype was observed a few times. The V gene is TRBV9, the J gene TRBJ1-2; TRBD1 agrees at 7 bases. This CDR3 is built from 13 residues. J lost 12 bases, V lost 3 bases, and 11 bases had no gene match. The germline V gene has CDR1 SGDLS and CDR2 YYNGEE. The CDR3 region has the DNA TGTGCCAGCAGCGCCCCCAGGGACAGTGGACACACCTTC. Its protein product is CASSAPRDSGHTF.

This rearrangement joins TRBV9 to TRBJ2-2, with TRBD1 matching 10 bases. The junction had 8 bases not matched to a gene; V was cut back by 7 bases and J by 5 bases. Germline V gene data show CDR1 as SGDLS and CDR2 as YYNGEE. The CDR3 covers 15 residues. CDR3 DNA sequence: TGTGCCAGCGATCCTGGACAGGGGGGAACCGGGGAGCTGTTTTTT. Protein product: CASDPGQGGTGELFF.

The chain carries TRBV9 and TRBJ2-5, with D possibly being TRBD1 (5 bases). The end of the DNA fits TRBJ2-7 better, so the J call may be wrong. The CDR3 totals 15 residues. Germline CDR1 and CDR2: SGDLS and YYNGEE. CDR3 in amino acids: CASSVEGAATYEQYF. As DNA, the CDR3 is TGTGCCAGCAGCGTAGAAGGGGCGGCTACCTACGAGCAGTACTTC.

This rearrangement joins TRBV9 to TRBJ1-3, with a possible D match to TRBD1 (5 bases). The CDR3 has 17 residues. The ends were cut back, 0 bases at V and 0 bases at J, with 13 bases in the middle. Germline V gene data show CDR1 as SGDLS and CDR2 as YYNGEE. This CDR3 reads CASSVEVGGHSGNTIYF. As DNA, the CDR3 is TGTGCCAGCAGCGTAGAGGTCGGTGGACACTCTGGAAACACCATATATTTT.

This clonotype was seen more than once but under ten times. The chain combines TRBV14 with TRBJ1-1; TRBD1 is a possible D gene (5 bases). V was trimmed by 8 bases and J by 8 bases, leaving 15 bases between them. Germline CDR1 and CDR2: SGHDN and FVKESK. There are 12 residues in the CDR3. CDR3: CASSPGNREAFF. In nucleotides, the CDR3 is TGTGCCAGCTCCCCAGGGAACAGGGAAGCTTTCTTT.

In its sample, this clonotype was seen a few times. The chain carries TRBV6-5 and TRBJ1-4; D gene ambiguous. Germline-derived CDR1 and CDR2 are MNHEY and SVGAGI. V was shortened by 0 bases and J by 5 bases, with 10 bases between the two germline ends. The CDR3 contains 15 residues. CDR3 bases: TGTGCCAGCAGTTACTCGAACAGCGAGAATGAAAAACTGTTTTTT. Protein product: CASSYSNSENEKLFF.

The chain joins TRBV27 to TRBJ2-3, with 14 bases aligning to TRBD2. Germline V gene data show CDR1 as MNHEY and CDR2 as SMNVEV (reference sequence). V dropped 6 bases and J dropped 5; count of bases not matched to a gene: 7. The CDR3 loop spans 16 amino acids. The CDR3 spells CASSLGGLAGVDTQYF. Here the CDR3 DNA reads TGTGCCAGCAGCCTAGGGGGACTAGCGGGGGTAGATACGCAGTATTTT.

This clonotype was recorded at least ten times. The rearrangement uses TRBV20-1 and TRBJ2-5, with 7 nucleotides matching TRBD1. The CDR3 is made up of 15 amino acids. Germline V lookup: CDR1 DFQATT, CDR2 SNEGSKA (reference sequence). J lost 1 base, V lost 0 bases, and 5 bases had no gene match. The CDR3 spells CSARDRTGTQETQYF. The CDR3 coding sequence is TGCAGTGCTAGAGATCGGACAGGAACCCAAGAGACCCAGTACTTC.

This chain links TRBV27 with TRBJ1-6, with 9 bases identical to TRBD1. Trimming cost V 6 bases and J 13 bases; bases outside gene matches: 10. The CDR3 extends over 14 amino acids. Germline V gene data show CDR1 as MNHEY and CDR2 as SMNVEV (reference sequence). CDR3: CASRHTGGGSPLHF. CDR3 nucleotide sequence: TGTGCCAGCAGACATACAGGGGGCGGTTCGCCCCTCCACTTT.

The chain has TRBV15 and TRBJ1-1, with unresolved D. The germline V gene encodes CDR1 LNHNV and CDR2 YYDKDF (reference sequence). V lost 4 bases and J 1 base, leaving 19 bases between the germline ends. This CDR3 is built from 17 residues. CDR3 sequence: CATSTDSGRAANTEAFF. The CDR3 bases are TGTGCCACCAGCACCGACTCCGGACGGGCTGCGAACACTGAAGCTTTCTTT.

This clonotype was counted between two and nine times. The V call is TRBV20-1, the J call TRBJ1-5, with a tentative D call TRBD1 (5 bases). This CDR3 has 13 amino acids. Germline V CDR1 and CDR2: DFQATT, SNEGSKA (reference sequence). V was pared by 2 bases and J by 7 bases, with 12 bases between. The CDR3 coding sequence is TGCAGTGCTAGAACGGGGGTTGAACAGCCCCAGCATTTT. Translating it yields CSARTGVEQPQHF.

This chain links TRBV20-1 with TRBJ2-5, with 10 bases fitting TRBD2. This CDR3 region has 16 residues. V gave up 1 base and J gave up 4 bases; unmatched junction bases: 9. Germline V gene sequence: CDR1 DFQATT, CDR2 SNEGSKA (reference sequence). CDR3 bases: TGCAGTGCTAGAGCGGGGCTAGCGGGGGTAAGAGAGACCCAGTACTTC. This codes for CSARAGLAGVRETQYF.

As to this clonotype: A much larger clone lies a single base off, so this may be a read error. V gene TRBV12-3 or TRBV12-4 combines with J gene TRBJ2-2; no clear D gene. Deletions cut 6 bases from V and 6 bases from J, with 5 bases between. CDR3 length equals 11 residues. The CDR3 DNA reads TGTGCCAGCAGGGACGCCGGGGAGCTGTTTTTT. As protein: CASRDAGELFF.

This chain joins TRBV18 and TRBJ1-1, with 8 nucleotides matching TRBD1. Trimming took 3 bases from V and 5 from J; bases not matched to a gene: 11. This CDR3 comprises 16 residues. Per the germline V gene, CDR1 is KGHSH and CDR2 is LQKENI. The CDR3 DNA follows: TGTGCCAGCTCACCGGACAGGGATATTTTAGGAACTGAAGCTTTCTTT. Translated: CASSPDRDILGTEAFF. The full variable domain, rest sourced from reference TRBV18 and TRBJ1-1, is NAGVMQNPRHLVRRRGQEARLRCSPMKGHSHVYWYRQLPEEGLKFMVYLQKENIIDESGMPKERFSAEFPKEGPSILRIQQVVRGDSAAYFCASSPDRDILGTEAFFGQGTRLTVV.

This chain uses TRBV27 with TRBJ1-2; D unclear. This CDR3 spans 15 amino acids. Germline V CDR1 and CDR2: MNHEY, SMNVEV (reference sequence). Trimming pared 2 bases from V and 3 bases from J, leaving 13 bases between. For the CDR3, the DNA is TGTGCCAGCAGTTTAGGGGAGCCCCACTACTATGGCTACACCTTC. Amino acid sequence: CASSLGEPHYYGYTF.

The rearrangement joins TRBV2 to TRBJ2-7; 7 bases line up with TRBD1. Germline assignment: CDR1 SNHLY and CDR2 FYNNEI. CDR3 length: 15 residues. Trimming took 4 bases from V and 4 from J; bases not matched to a gene: 10. The CDR3 nucleotides read TGTGCCAGCAGTGGGAGGACAGGAAAGGGGTACGAGCAGTACTTC. Translated, it gives CASSGRTGKGYEQYF.

The genes are TRBV21-1 and TRBJ2-2; no check of the table's D call, TRBD1, against the DNA was made. TRBV21-1 is a pseudogene locus. This CDR3 spans 16 amino acids. The CDR3 nucleotides read TGTGCCAGCAGCAAAGGTAGGGGGCGCAACACCGGGGAGCTGTTTTTT. It translates to CASSKGRGRNTGELFF.

The V call is TRBV25-1, the J call TRBJ2-1; D ambiguous. The length of the CDR3 is 13 residues. Trimming removed 3 bases from V and 5 bases from J, with 8 bases in between. Germline CDR1 and CDR2: MGHDK and SYGVNS. The CDR3 here is CASSDLLHNEQFF. The CDR3 coding sequence is TGTGCCAGCAGTGATTTACTCCACAATGAGCAGTTCTTC.

The rearrangement joins TRBV2 to TRBJ2-2; 10 positions agree with TRBD2. This CDR3 has 17 residues. The J segment lost 1 base and the V segment lost 9 bases, leaving 11 bases of the junction unmatched. The germline gives CDR1 SNHLY, CDR2 FYNNEI. The CDR3 reads CARKGTGTSVNTGELFF. CDR3 DNA: TGTGCCAGAAAAGGGACGGGGACTAGCGTGAACACCGGGGAGCTGTTTTTT. Based on the CDR3 plus reference TRBV2 and TRBJ2-2, the full variable domain is EPEVTQTPSHQVTQMGQEVILRCVPISNHLYFYWYRQILGQKVEFLVSFYNNEISEKSEIFDDQFSVERPDGSNFTLKIRSTKLEDSAMYFCARKGTGTSVNTGELFFGEGSRLTVL.